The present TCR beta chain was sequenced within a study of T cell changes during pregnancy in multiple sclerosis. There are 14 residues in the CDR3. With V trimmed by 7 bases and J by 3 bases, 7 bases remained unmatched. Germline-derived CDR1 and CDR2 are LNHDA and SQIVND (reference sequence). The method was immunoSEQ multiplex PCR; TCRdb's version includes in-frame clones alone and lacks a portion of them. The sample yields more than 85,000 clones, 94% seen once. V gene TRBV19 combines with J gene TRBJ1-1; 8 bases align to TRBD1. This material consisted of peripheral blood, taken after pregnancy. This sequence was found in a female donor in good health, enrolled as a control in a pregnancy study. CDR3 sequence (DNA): TGTGCCAGTACTATGGGACAGGCCGACACTGAAGCTTTCTTT. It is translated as CASTMGQADTEAFF.